These 14 T cell receptor beta chains came from one sample sequenced in a study of shared clonotypes between healthy human individuals. Libraries were prepared by immunoSEQ multiplex PCR; TCRdb keeps only in-frame clonotypes and omits some of them. The table shows about 380,000 clones, with roughly 96% occurring only once. The sequencing input was memory CD8+ T cells sorted from blood. The sample's subset: CD45RO+ cells pooled with CCR7-negative TemRA cells. The source of these receptors is a man aged 30 to 39 in good health.

As to this clone: At the DNA level, this CDR3 is encoded by other sequences in the same sample as well. The chain combines TRBV9 with TRBJ2-1; 14 bases fit TRBD2. The ends lost 0 bases at V and 7 bases at J; junction bases unmatched: 0. The CDR3 contains 15 residues. Germline V gene lookup returns CDR1 SGDLS and CDR2 YYNGEE. The CDR3 reads CASSVGLAGGNEQFF. CDR3 bases: TGTGCCAGCAGCGTAGGACTAGCGGGAGGGAATGAGCAGTTCTTC. Supplemented by reference TRBV9 and TRBJ2-1, the full variable domain reads DSGVTQTPKHLITATGQRVTLRCSPRSGDLSVYWYQQSLDQGLQFLIQYYNGEERAKGNILERFSAQQFPDLHSELNLSSLELGDSALYFCASSVGLAGGNEQFFGPGTRLTVL.

Only one count was recorded for this clone. The rearrangement links TRBV4-1 to TRBJ2-6, with TRBD2 as a possible D gene (5 bases). Trimming took 5 bases from V and 1 from J, leaving 18 bases between them. Per germline, CDR1 MGHRA and CDR2 YSYEKL. The CDR3 has 18 residues. CDR3 sequence reads: CASSFRLPDGSGANVLTF. The CDR3, as DNA: TGCGCCAGCAGCTTTCGACTACCTGACGGTTCTGGGGCCAACGTCCTGACTTTC.

This clone has a single count. This chain connects TRBV19 to TRBJ1-2; D call uncertain. The germline gives CDR1 LNHDA, CDR2 SQIVND (reference sequence). The CDR3 is made up of 13 amino acids. V was pared by 3 bases and J by 6 bases, with 11 bases between. This CDR3 reads CASSIPLGNGYTF. The DNA of the CDR3 is TGTGCCAGTAGTATTCCCCTCGGCAATGGCTACACCTTC.

This clone came up a few times. This rearrangement joins TRBV5-1 to TRBJ2-2; possible D gene TRBD1, 6 bases. This CDR3 contains 16 residues. V lost 2 bases, J lost 3 bases, and 14 bases lay in between. Germline V gives CDR1 SGHRS, CDR2 YFSETQ. The CDR3 region has the DNA TGCGCCAGCAGCTTCCTACAGGGCTCTTACACCGGGGAGCTGTTTTTT. Its protein is CASSFLQGSYTGELFF.

This clone was observed once. The rearrangement uses TRBV2 and TRBJ2-7; D gene unclear. The V end was cut by 6 bases, the J end by 0 bases, with 15 bases between. The germline V gene has CDR1 SNHLY and CDR2 FYNNEI. This CDR3 is built from 15 residues. The CDR3 protein is CASRASPTASYEQYF. CDR3 in DNA: TGTGCCAGCAGGGCCAGCCCCACGGCCTCCTACGAGCAGTACTTC. The entire variable domain, with the rest obtained from reference TRBV2 and TRBJ2-7, is as follows: EPEVTQTPSHQVTQMGQEVILRCVPISNHLYFYWYRQILGQKVEFLVSFYNNEISEKSEIFDDQFSVERPDGSNFTLKIRSTKLEDSAMYFCASRASPTASYEQYFGPGTRLTVT.

This chain joins TRBV29-1 and TRBJ1-2; D perhaps matches TRBD1 (5 bases). Trimming shortened V by 3 bases and J by 4 bases, and 15 bases separated the two germline ends. This CDR3 contains 14 residues. The germline V gene has CDR1 SQVTM and CDR2 ANQGSEA. The DNA for the CDR3 is TGCAGCGTTGAGCAGGGATCCGTACTCTATGGCTACACCTTC. Protein: CSVEQGSVLYGYTF.

This chain links TRBV27 with TRBJ2-2, with 9 nucleotides matching TRBD2. Germline V CDR1 and CDR2: MNHEY, SMNVEV (reference sequence). The V gene end was trimmed by 4 bases and the J gene end by 6 bases; junction bases not matched to a gene: 6. This CDR3 is 15 amino acids long. CDR3 sequence (DNA): TGTGCCAGCAGTTCAGCGGGAGGAAGAGCCGGGGAGCTGTTTTTT. Amino acid sequence: CASSSAGGRAGELFF.

This chain links TRBV27 with TRBJ2-3; weak D call: TRBD2 (5 bases). This CDR3 is 15 amino acids long. Germline values: CDR1 MNHEY, CDR2 SMNVEV (reference sequence). V was trimmed by 6 bases and J by 3 bases, leaving 16 bases between them. The CDR3 bases are TGTGCCAGCAGACTTAAACTAGTTATTACAGATACGCAGTATTTT. Amino acids: CASRLKLVITDTQYF.

The rearrangement uses TRBV6-6 and TRBJ2-1; 7 bases are a match to TRBD2. V lost 10 bases, J lost 5 bases, and 2 bases stayed unmatched. CDR1 and CDR2 (germline): MNHNY, SVGAGI (reference sequence). The CDR3 spans 11 residues. The CDR3 is CATTSDNEQFF. CDR3 in DNA: TGTGCCACCACTAGCGACAATGAGCAGTTCTTC.

V and J are TRBV9 and TRBJ2-7; TRBD2 agrees at 7 bases. Germline V gene lookup returns CDR1 SGDLS and CDR2 YYNGEE. Trimming removed 6 bases from V and 3 bases from J; junction bases left unmatched: 12. This CDR3 spans 15 amino acids. The CDR3 loop reads CASTRRTRGVYEQYF. DNA for the CDR3: TGTGCCAGCACCCGGAGGACTCGGGGGGTCTACGAGCAGTACTTC.

The genes are TRBV28 and TRBJ2-1, with D possibly being TRBD2 (6 bases). The ends were cut back, 5 bases at V and 4 bases at J, with 9 bases in the middle. The germline V gene has CDR1 MDHEN and CDR2 SYDVKM. The CDR3 runs 13 residues. CDR3 nucleotide sequence: TGTGCCAGCAGTCCGACTAGTTACAATGAGCAGTTCTTC. Its protein is CASSPTSYNEQFF.

This sequence joins TRBV5-1 and TRBJ2-1; the match to TRBD2 covers 7 bases. Trimming took 3 bases from V and 8 from J; bases not matched to a gene: 8. This CDR3 has 14 amino acids. Germline values: CDR1 SGHRS, CDR2 YFSETQ. CDR3: CASSSGEGGDEQFF. As DNA, the CDR3 is TGCGCCAGCAGCTCGGGGGAGGGTGGAGATGAGCAGTTCTTC.

The chain recombines TRBV5-6 with TRBJ2-1; D perhaps matches TRBD1 (6 bases). V was trimmed by 1 base and J by 3 bases, leaving 14 bases between them. The CDR3 is 16 residues long. The germline V gene encodes CDR1 SGHDT and CDR2 YYEEEE. The CDR3 is CASSLSGGFIYNEQFF. Written as DNA, the CDR3 is TGTGCCAGCAGCTTGTCTGGGGGCTTCATCTACAATGAGCAGTTCTTC.

The gene calls are TRBV28 and TRBJ2-1, with D possibly being TRBD2 (6 bases). V was trimmed by 5 bases and J by 5 bases, leaving 16 bases between them. The CDR3 sequence is 15 residues long. Looked up from germline, CDR1 is MDHEN and CDR2 is SYDVKM. CDR3 in amino acids: CASSPLGASDNEQFF. CDR3 nucleotides: TGTGCCAGCAGTCCGCTTGGGGCTAGCGACAATGAGCAGTTCTTC.